These 9 T cell receptor beta chains originate from one sample sequenced in a study of T cell repertoires in cytomegalovirus infection. These receptors have no known antigen. TCRdb ran MiXCR on the reads and lists one entry per CDR3 protein. The data contain 640,000 or so distinct CDR3 sequences, around 35% of them singletons. Specimen: cultured PBMCs, collected from culture after CMV antigen stimulation. The receptor set was obtained from a human donor in good health (CMV status not recorded). Some clones in this sample may be carry-over from other donors' samples.

The V gene is TRBV6-5, the J gene TRBJ1-4; maybe TRBD1 (5 bases). V gave up 4 bases and J gave up 5 bases, with 14 bases separating them. The CDR3 is 15 amino acids. Per germline, CDR1 MNHEY and CDR2 SVGAGI. For the CDR3, the DNA is TGTGCCAGCAGTTGGGACCGGGGACCGAATGAAAAACTGTTTTTT. Amino acid sequence: CASSWDRGPNEKLFF.

This clonotype was detected only a few times. V gene TRBV12-3 or TRBV12-4 combines with J gene TRBJ2-6; 10 bases are shared with TRBD1. V shed 6 bases and J 5 bases; nucleotides not matched to a gene: 4. CDR3 length: 15 residues. In DNA form, the CDR3 reads TGTGCCAGCAGCCCGGGACAGGGGAGGGCCAACGTCCTGACTTTC. This codes for CASSPGQGRANVLTF.

The chain employs TRBV6-1 and TRBJ1-2, with D unclear. The germline V and J ends were trimmed by 4 bases and 4 bases, with 7 bases remaining between them. Germline CDR1 reads MNHNS; CDR2 reads SASEGT. There are 12 residues in the CDR3. CDR3 loop: CASSGQAYGYTF. CDR3 nucleotides: TGTGCCAGCAGTGGGCAGGCCTATGGCTACACCTTC.

This sequence joins TRBV20-1 and TRBJ1-4; D uncertain. The CDR3 runs 13 residues. The ends were cut back, 5 bases at V and 7 bases at J, with 14 bases in the middle. Germline loops: CDR1 DFQATT, CDR2 SNEGSKA (reference sequence). CDR3 loop: CSASDHLSEKLFF. CDR3 DNA: TGCAGTGCTTCGGACCATCTCAGTGAAAAACTGTTTTTT.

The CDR3 region is CASSIDSLNTEAFF. CDR3 DNA: TGTGCCAGCTCAATTGACAGCCTGAACACTGAAGCTTTCTTT. The V and J genes are TRBV18 and TRBJ1-1, with TRBD1 as a possible D gene (5 bases). V was shortened by 5 bases and J by 0 bases, with 10 bases between the two germline ends. CDR1 is KGHSH and CDR2 is LQKENI in the germline V gene. This CDR3 spans 14 amino acids.

The V and J genes are TRBV7-4 and TRBJ2-7; D might be TRBD1 or TRBD2, each matching 5 bases. Trimming cost V 8 bases and J 9 bases, with 11 bases left between them. The V gene's germline CDR1 is SGHVT and CDR2 SQSDAQ. This CDR3 is built from 10 residues. The CDR3 nucleotides are TGTGCCAGCGAGGGGACGGGGCAGTACTTC. Translating it yields CASEGTGQYF.

CDR3 sequence reads: CASSDGLNSPLHF. CDR3 nucleotide sequence: TGTGCCAGCAGTGACGGGCTGAATTCACCCCTCCACTTT. V gene TRBV6-6 combines with J gene TRBJ1-6; the D is unclear. This CDR3 is built from 13 residues. V was trimmed by 5 bases and J by 7 bases, leaving 9 bases between them. In germline, CDR1 is MNHNY, CDR2 SVGAGI (reference sequence).

This clonotype was found many times. The chain has TRBV7-2 and TRBJ2-2; TRBD1 or TRBD2 may be the D gene (5 bases each). The V end was cut by 0 bases, the J end by 2 bases, with 10 bases between. The CDR3 is 16 amino acids. Per the germline V gene, CDR1 is SGHTA and CDR2 is FQGNSA. The CDR3 sequence is CASSLASGTNTGELFF. CDR3 bases: TGTGCCAGCAGCTTAGCCTCCGGGACCAACACCGGGGAGCTGTTTTTT. The entire variable domain, with the rest obtained from reference TRBV7-2 and TRBJ2-2, is as follows: GAGVSQSPSNKVTEKGKDVELRCDPISGHTALYWYRQSLGQGLEFLIYFQGNSAPDKSGLPSDRFSAERTGGSVSTLTIQRTQQEDSAVYLCASSLASGTNTGELFFGEGSRLTVL.

This clonotype was seen at least ten times. The J gene is TRBJ1-6, the V gene TRBV28, with unresolved D. Trimming shortened V by 4 bases and J by 1 base, and 5 bases separated the two germline ends. Germline CDR1 reads MDHEN; CDR2 reads SYDVKM. The CDR3 has 14 residues. The DNA of the CDR3 is TGTGCCAGCAGTTCGGGGTCCTATAATTCACCCCTCCACTTT. This codes for CASSSGSYNSPLHF. Variable domain in full (rest from reference TRBV28 and TRBJ1-6): DVKVTQSSRYLVKRTGEKVFLECVQDMDHENMFWYRQDPGLGLRLIYFSYDVKMKEKGDIPEGYSVSREKKERFSLILESASTNQTSMYLCASSSGSYNSPLHFGNGTRLTVT.